This T cell receptor beta chain stems from a study of T cell responses to AZD1222 COVID-19 vaccine. Study details: Pooling covered second doses at about 4 or about 12 weeks.

Sequencing used immunoSEQ multiplex PCR; TCRdb keeps in-frame clones, though not all of them. The profile shows roughly 100,000 clones, about 90% of them singletons. V trimming: 2 bases; J trimming: 3 bases; junction bases outside the gene matches: 9. CDR1 is MNHEY, CDR2 SVGEGT, per germline. This CDR3 is built from 16 residues. General study points: There were repertoire samples only from the period after the peak T cell response. The study found Spike-specific TCR breadth and depth rose after two AZD1222 doses. Baseline seropositivity occurred in only a handful of AZD1222 recipients.

On this clone: Its antigen is not known.

The TCR comes from an adult in good health. The chain recombines TRBV6-2 or TRBV6-3 with TRBJ2-7; 8 bases are a match to TRBD2. The sequenced sample was peripheral blood, obtained on day 0 of AZD1222 vaccination. The CDR3: CASSYRLAGPVYEQYF. The DNA for the CDR3 is TGTGCCAGCAGTTACCGGTTAGCGGGACCAGTCTACGAGCAGTACTTC.